This T cell receptor (beta chain) was obtained from a study of early T cells in non-severe SARS-CoV-2 infection. For the study at large: Alpha and beta chains were unpaired, from unsorted whole-blood bulk RNA. Notes on the study in general: The matching step, a VDJdb search, favored anti-spike CD8 responses and missed private and CD4 specificities.

Individual cDNA molecules received unique molecular identifiers. TCRdb itself ran the 5' RACE reads through MiXCR, one entry per CDR3 protein. The repertoire holds approximately 30,000 distinct CDR3 sequences, with approximately 4.2% as singletons. There are many counts of this clonotype. The antigen remains undetermined. V lost 4 bases, J lost 0 bases, and 8 bases lay in between. The CDR3 consists of 15 residues. In germline, CDR1 is SGHNT, CDR2 YYREEE (reference sequence). The chain carries TRBV5-4 and TRBJ2-6, with D tentatively TRBD1 (6 bases). The sample comprised whole blood. This TCR was recovered from an adult who was a healthcare worker with PCR-confirmed SARS-CoV-2 infection or an uninfected control (not recorded which). The CDR3 DNA reads TGTGCCAGCAGCCCGGACAGCTCTGGGGCCAACGTCCTGACTTTC. Amino acid sequence: CASSPDSSGANVLTF.